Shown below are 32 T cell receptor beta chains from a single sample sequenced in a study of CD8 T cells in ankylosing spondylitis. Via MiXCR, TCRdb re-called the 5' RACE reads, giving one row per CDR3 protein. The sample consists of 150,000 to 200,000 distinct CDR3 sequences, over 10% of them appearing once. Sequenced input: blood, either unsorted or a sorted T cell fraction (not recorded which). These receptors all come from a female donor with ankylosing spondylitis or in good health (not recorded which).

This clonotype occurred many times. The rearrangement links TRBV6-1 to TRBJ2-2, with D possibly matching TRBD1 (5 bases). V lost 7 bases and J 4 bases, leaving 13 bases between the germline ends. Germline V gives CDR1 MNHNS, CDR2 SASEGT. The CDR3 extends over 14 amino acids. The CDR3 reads CASKAGPGTGELFF. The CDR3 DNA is TGTGCCAGCAAAGCAGGGCCGGGCACCGGGGAGCTGTTTTTT.

The chain's CDR3 is CSALEGRSQPQHF. For the CDR3, the DNA is TGCAGCGCCCTTGAAGGGCGTAGTCAGCCCCAGCATTTT. The chain uses TRBV29-1 and TRBJ1-5, with unresolved D. Germline V gene lookup returns CDR1 SQVTM and CDR2 ANQGSEA. V was pared by 7 bases and J by 6 bases, with 16 bases between. This CDR3 region has 13 residues.

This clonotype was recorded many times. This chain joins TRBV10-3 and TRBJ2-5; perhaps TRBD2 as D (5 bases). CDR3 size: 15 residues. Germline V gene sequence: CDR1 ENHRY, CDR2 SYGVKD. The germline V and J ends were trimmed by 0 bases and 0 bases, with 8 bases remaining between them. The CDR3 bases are TGTGCCATCAGTGAGTCGGAGCGGCACCAAGAGACCCAGTACTTC. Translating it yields CAISESERHQETQYF.

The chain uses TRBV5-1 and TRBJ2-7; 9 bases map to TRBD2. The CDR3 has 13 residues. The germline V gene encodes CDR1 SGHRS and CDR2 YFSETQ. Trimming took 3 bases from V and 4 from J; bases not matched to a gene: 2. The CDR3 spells CASSWTSEYEQYF. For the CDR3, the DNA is TGCGCCAGCAGCTGGACTAGCGAGTACGAGCAGTACTTC. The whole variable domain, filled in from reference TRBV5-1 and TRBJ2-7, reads KAGVTQTPRYLIKTRGQQVTLSCSPISGHRSVSWYQQTPGQGLQFLFEYFSETQRNKGNFPGRFSGRQFSNSRSEMNVSTLELGDSALYLCASSWTSEYEQYFGPGTRLTVT.

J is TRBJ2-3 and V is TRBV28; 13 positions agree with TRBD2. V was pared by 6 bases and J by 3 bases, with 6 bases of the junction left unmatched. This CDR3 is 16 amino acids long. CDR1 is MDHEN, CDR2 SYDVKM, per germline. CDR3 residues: CASSGLAGEGTDTQYF. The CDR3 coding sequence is TGTGCCAGCAGCGGACTAGCGGGAGAGGGGACAGATACGCAGTATTTT.

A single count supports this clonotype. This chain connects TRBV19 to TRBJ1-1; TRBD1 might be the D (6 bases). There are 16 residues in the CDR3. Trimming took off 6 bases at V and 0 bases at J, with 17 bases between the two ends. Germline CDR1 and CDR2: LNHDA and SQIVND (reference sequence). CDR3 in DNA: TGTGCCAGTAGGCCGGGACACCTCGGACTGAACACTGAAGCTTTCTTT. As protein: CASRPGHLGLNTEAFF.

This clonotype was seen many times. The chain's CDR3 is CSGRSYSNQPQHF. CDR3 DNA sequence: TGCAGTGGTCGGTCATATAGCAATCAGCCCCAGCATTTT. This sequence joins TRBV20-1 and TRBJ1-5; D is ambiguous. V was clipped by 7 bases and J by 0 bases, with 10 bases between them. Germline CDR1 and CDR2: DFQATT and SNEGSKA (reference sequence). The CDR3 is made up of 13 amino acids.

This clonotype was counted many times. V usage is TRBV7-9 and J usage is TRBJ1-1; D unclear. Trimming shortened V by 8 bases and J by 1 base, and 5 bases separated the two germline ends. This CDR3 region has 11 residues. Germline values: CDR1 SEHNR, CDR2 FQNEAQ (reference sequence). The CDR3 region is CASAENTEAFF. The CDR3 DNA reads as TGTGCCAGCGCCGAGAACACTGAAGCTTTCTTT. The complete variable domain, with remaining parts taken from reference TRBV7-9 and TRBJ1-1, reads DTGVSQNPRHKITKRGQNVTFRCDPISEHNRLYWYRQTLGQGPEFLTYFQNEAQLEKSRLLSDRFSAERPKGSFSTLEIQRTEQGDSAMYLCASAENTEAFFGQGTRLTVV.

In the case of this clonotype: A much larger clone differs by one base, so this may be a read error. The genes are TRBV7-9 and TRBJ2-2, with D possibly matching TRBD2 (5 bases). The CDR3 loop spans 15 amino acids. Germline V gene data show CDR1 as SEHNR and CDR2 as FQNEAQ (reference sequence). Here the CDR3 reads CASSLGTGNTGELVF. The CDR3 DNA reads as TGTGCCAGCAGCTTAGGAACGGGGAACACCGGGGAGCTGGTTTTT.

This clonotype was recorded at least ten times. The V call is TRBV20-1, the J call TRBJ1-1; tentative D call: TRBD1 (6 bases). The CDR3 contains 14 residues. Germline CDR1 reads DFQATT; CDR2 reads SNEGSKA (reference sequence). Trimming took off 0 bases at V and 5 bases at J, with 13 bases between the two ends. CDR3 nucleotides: TGCAGTGCTAGAGATCCCAGGGGAATTACTGAAGCTTTCTTT. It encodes CSARDPRGITEAFF.

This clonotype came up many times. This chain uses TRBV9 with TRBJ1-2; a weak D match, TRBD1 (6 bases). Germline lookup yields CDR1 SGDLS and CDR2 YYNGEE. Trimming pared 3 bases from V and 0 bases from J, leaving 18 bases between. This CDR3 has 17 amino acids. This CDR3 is CASSEYRTASANYGYTF. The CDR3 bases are TGTGCCAGCAGCGAGTACAGGACAGCTTCAGCTAACTATGGCTACACCTTC.

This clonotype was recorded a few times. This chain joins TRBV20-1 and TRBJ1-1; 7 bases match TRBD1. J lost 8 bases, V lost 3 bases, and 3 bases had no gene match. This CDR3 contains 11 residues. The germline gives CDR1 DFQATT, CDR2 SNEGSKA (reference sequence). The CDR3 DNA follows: TGCAGTGCTAGCACGGACAGGGAAGCTTTCTTT. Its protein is CSASTDREAFF.

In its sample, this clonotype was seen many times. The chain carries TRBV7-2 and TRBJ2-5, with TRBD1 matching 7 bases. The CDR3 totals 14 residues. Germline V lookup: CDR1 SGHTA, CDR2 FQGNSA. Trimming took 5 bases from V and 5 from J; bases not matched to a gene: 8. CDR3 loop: CASSPQGGPETQYF. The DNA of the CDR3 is TGTGCCAGCAGCCCCCAAGGGGGCCCGGAGACCCAGTACTTC. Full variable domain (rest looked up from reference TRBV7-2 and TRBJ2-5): GAGVSQSPSNKVTEKGKDVELRCDPISGHTALYWYRQSLGQGLEFLIYFQGNSAPDKSGLPSDRFSAERTGGSVSTLTIQRTQQEDSAVYLCASSPQGGPETQYFGPGTRLLVL.

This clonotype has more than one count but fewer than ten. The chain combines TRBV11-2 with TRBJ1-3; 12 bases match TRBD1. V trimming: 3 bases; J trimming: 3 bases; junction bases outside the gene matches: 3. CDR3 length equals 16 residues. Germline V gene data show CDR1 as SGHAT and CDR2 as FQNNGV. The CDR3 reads CASSFGTGGHGNTIYF. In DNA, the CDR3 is TGTGCCAGCAGCTTCGGGACAGGGGGCCATGGAAACACCATATATTTT. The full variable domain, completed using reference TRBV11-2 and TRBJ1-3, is EAGVAQSPRYKIIEKRQSVAFWCNPISGHATLYWYQQILGQGPKLLIQFQNNGVVDDSQLPKDRFSAERLKGVDSTLKIQPAKLEDSAVYLCASSFGTGGHGNTIYFGEGSWLTVV.

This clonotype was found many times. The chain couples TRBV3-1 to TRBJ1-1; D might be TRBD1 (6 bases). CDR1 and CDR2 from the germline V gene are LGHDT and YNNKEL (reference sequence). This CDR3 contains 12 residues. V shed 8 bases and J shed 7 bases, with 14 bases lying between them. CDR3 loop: CASRRGDIEAFF. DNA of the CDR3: TGTGCCAGCCGGCGGGGGGACATTGAAGCTTTCTTT.

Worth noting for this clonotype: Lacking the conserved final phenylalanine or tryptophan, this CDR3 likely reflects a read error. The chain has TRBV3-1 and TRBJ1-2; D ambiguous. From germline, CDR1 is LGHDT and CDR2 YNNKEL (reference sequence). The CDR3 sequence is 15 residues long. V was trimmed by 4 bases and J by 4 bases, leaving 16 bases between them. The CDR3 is CASSLDGRPIYGYTL. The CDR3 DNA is TGTGCCAGCAGCCTTGACGGAAGGCCAATCTATGGCTACACCTTA.

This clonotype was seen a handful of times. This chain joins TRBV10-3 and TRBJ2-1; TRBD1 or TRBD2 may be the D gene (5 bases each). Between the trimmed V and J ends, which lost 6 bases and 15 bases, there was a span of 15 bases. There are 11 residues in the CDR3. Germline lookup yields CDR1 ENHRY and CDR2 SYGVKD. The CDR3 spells CAISEPRGVFF. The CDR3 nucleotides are TGTGCCATCAGCGAACCGCGAGGGGTGTTCTTC.

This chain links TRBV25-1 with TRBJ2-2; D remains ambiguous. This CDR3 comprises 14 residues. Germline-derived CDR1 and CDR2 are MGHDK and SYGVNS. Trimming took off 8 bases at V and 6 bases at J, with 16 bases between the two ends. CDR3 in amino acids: CASGVPTPAGELFF. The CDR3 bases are TGTGCCAGCGGGGTCCCAACCCCGGCCGGGGAGCTGTTTTTT.

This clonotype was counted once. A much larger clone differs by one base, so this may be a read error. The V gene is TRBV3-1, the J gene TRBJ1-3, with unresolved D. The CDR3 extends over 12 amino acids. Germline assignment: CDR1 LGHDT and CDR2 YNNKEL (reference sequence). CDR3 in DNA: TGTGCCAGCACCCGAACTGGAAACACCATGTATTTT. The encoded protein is CASTRTGNTMYF.

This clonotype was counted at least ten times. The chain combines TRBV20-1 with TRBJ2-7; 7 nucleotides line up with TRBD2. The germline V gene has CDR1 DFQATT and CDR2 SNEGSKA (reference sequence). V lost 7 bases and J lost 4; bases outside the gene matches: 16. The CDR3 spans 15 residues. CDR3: CSVNPLASGPYEQYF. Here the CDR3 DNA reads TGCAGTGTTAATCCCTTGGCTAGCGGTCCGTACGAGCAGTACTTC.

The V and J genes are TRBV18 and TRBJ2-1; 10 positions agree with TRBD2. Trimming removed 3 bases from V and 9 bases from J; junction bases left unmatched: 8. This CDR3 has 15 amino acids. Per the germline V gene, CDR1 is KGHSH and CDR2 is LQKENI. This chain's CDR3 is CASSPLAGESSEQFF. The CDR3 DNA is TGTGCCAGCTCACCGCTAGCGGGAGAAAGTAGTGAGCAGTTCTTC.

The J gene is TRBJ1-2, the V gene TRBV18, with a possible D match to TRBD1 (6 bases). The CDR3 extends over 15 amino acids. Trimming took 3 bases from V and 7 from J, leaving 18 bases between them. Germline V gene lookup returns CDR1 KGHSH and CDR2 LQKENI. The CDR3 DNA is TGTGCCAGCTCACCGGCGGGACAAGGAGATGGTGGCTACACCTTC. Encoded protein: CASSPAGQGDGGYTF.

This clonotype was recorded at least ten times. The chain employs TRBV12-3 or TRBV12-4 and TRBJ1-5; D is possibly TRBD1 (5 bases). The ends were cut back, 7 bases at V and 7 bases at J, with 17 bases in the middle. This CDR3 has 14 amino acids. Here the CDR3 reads CASTRGREGQPQHF. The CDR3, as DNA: TGTGCCAGCACGCGGGGCAGGGAGGGCCAGCCCCAGCATTTT.

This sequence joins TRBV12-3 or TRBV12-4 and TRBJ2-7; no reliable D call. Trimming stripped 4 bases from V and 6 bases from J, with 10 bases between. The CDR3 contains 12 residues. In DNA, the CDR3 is TGTGCCAGCAGTTCCCTAGTTGGCGAGCAGTACTTC. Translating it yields CASSSLVGEQYF.

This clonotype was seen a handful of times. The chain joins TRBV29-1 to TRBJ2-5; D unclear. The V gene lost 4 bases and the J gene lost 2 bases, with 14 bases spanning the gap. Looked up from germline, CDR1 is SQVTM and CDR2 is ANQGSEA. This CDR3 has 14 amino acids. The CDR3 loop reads CSVGAYYSQETQYF. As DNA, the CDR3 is TGCAGCGTTGGTGCCTATTACTCACAAGAGACCCAGTACTTC. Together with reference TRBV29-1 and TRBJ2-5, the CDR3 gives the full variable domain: SAVISQKPSRDICQRGTSLTIQCQVDSQVTMMFWYRQQPGQSLTLIATANQGSEATYESGFVIDKFPISRPNLTFSTLTVSNMSPEDSSIYLCSVGAYYSQETQYFGPGTRLLVL.

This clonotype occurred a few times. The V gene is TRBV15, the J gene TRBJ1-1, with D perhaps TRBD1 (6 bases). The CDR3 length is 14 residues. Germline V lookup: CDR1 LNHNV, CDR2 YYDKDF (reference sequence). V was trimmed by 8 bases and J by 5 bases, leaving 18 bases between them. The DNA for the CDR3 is TGTGCCACCGCGACTCGGGGGGCCGGTACTGAAGCTTTCTTT. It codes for CATATRGAGTEAFF. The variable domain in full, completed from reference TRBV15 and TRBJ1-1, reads DAMVIQNPRYQVTQFGKPVTLSCSQTLNHNVMYWYQQKSSQAPKLLFHYYDKDFNNEADTPDNFQSRRPNTSFCFLDIRSPGLGDTAMYLCATATRGAGTEAFFGQGTRLTVV.

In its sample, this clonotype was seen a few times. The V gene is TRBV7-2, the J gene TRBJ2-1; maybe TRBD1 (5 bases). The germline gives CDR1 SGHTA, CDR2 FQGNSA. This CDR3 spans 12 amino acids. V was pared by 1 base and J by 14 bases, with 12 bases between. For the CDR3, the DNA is TGTGCCAGCAGCTTAGGGGCAGCAGGGAAGTTCTTC. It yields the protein CASSLGAAGKFF.

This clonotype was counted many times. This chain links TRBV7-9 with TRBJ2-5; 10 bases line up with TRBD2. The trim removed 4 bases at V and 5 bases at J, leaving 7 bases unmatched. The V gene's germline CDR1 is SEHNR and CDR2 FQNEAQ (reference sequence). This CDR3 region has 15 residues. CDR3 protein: CASSSLAGLRETQYF. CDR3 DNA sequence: TGTGCCAGCAGCTCACTAGCGGGGCTTCGGGAGACCCAGTACTTC.

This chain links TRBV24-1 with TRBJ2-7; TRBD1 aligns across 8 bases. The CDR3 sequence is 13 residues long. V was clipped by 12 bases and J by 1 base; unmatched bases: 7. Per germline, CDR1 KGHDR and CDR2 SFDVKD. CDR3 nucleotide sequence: TGTGCCCCCCAACGGGACAGGTCCTACGAGCAGTACTTC. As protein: CAPQRDRSYEQYF.

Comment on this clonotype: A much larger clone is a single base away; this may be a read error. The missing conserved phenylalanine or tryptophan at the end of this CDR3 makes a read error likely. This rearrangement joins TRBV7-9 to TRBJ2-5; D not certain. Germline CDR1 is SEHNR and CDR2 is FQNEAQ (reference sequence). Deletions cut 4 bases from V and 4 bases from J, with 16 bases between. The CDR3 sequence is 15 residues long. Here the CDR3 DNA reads TGTGCCAGCAGCTCCTCCTCAAAAGAAGCAGAGACCCAGTACTCC. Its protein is CASSSSSKEAETQYS.

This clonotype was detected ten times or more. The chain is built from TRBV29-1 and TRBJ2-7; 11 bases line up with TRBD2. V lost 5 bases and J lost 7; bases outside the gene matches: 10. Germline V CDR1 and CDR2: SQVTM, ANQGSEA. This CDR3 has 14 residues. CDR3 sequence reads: CSVRKLAGDSEQYF. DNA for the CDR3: TGCAGCGTTCGTAAACTAGCGGGAGATTCTGAGCAGTACTTC.

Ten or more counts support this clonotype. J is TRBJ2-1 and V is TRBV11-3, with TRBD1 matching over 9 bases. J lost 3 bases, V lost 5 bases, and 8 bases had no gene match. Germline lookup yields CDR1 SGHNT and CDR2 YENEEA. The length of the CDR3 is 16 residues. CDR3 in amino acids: CASSGLDRGDYNEQFF. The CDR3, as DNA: TGTGCCAGCAGCGGGTTGGACAGGGGAGACTACAATGAGCAGTTCTTC.